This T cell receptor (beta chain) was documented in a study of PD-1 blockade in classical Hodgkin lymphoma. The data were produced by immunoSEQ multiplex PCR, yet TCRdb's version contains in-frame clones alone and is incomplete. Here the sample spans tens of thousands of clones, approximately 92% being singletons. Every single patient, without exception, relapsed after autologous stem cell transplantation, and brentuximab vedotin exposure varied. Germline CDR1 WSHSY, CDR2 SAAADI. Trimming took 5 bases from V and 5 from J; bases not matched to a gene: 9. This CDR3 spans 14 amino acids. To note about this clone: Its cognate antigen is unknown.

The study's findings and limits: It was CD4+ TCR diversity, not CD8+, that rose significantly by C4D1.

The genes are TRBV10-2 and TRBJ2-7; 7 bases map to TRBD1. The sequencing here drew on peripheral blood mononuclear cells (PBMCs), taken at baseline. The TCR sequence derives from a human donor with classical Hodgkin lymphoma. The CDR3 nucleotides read TGCGCCAGCAGTTATGGGACAGAAGGGAACGAGCAGTACTTC. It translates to CASSYGTEGNEQYF.